The 25 T cell receptor beta chains below were found in one sample sequenced in a study of T cell changes during pregnancy in multiple sclerosis. Here immunoSEQ multiplex PCR was the method, and the copy in TCRdb shows in-frame clones only, minus some. Among approximately 40,000 clones listed, roughly 93% were seen once. The sequenced sample was CD8+ T cells from peripheral blood mononuclear cells, obtained in the third trimester of pregnancy. Source of these receptors: a female donor with multiple sclerosis, enrolled in a pregnancy study.

The V call is TRBV19, the J call TRBJ2-7, with TRBD2 as a possible D gene (5 bases). Trimming removed 5 bases from V and 3 bases from J, with 14 bases in between. The germline V gene encodes CDR1 LNHDA and CDR2 SQIVND (reference sequence). The CDR3 is made up of 14 amino acids. In DNA form, the CDR3 reads TGTGCCAGTAGTTCTATGCTGGCGGGCTACGAGCAGTACTTC. This codes for CASSSMLAGYEQYF.

The rearrangement links TRBV29-1 to TRBJ2-7; D is perhaps TRBD1 (5 bases). CDR3 length: 14 residues. V lost 1 base to trimming and J lost 3 bases, with 13 bases between them. From germline, CDR1 is SQVTM and CDR2 ANQGSEA. CDR3 residues: CSVEGDSDHYEQYF. The CDR3 DNA reads as TGCAGCGTTGAAGGTGACAGTGATCACTACGAGCAGTACTTC.

V gene TRBV11-2 combines with J gene TRBJ2-1; a weak D match, TRBD2 (5 bases). This CDR3 has 12 residues. The germline V gene encodes CDR1 SGHAT and CDR2 FQNNGV. Trimming removed 1 base at V and 7 bases at J, with 5 bases between. The CDR3 nucleotides are TGTGCCAGCAGCTTAGCGGGAAATGAGCAGTTCTTC. Its translation: CASSLAGNEQFF.

This chain uses TRBV9 with TRBJ1-2, with TRBD1 as a possible D gene (5 bases). The CDR3 extends over 16 amino acids. CDR1 is SGDLS, CDR2 YYNGEE, per germline. V shed 4 bases and J shed 0 bases, with 16 bases lying between them. CDR3 nucleotides: TGTGCCAGCAGCCCCTCCGGGGGAGGGGCTAACTATGGCTACACCTTC. This translates into CASSPSGGGANYGYTF.

The chain is built from TRBV27 and TRBJ2-5; 7 nucleotides match TRBD2. The ends lost 2 bases at V and 2 bases at J; junction bases unmatched: 11. The CDR3 consists of 17 residues. Germline values: CDR1 MNHEY, CDR2 SMNVEV (reference sequence). The CDR3 loop is CASSLESRGGIQETQYF. CDR3 nucleotides: TGTGCCAGCAGTTTAGAATCTCGCGGGGGAATTCAAGAGACCCAGTACTTC.

The chain is built from TRBV9 and TRBJ2-1, with D perhaps TRBD2 (6 bases). The CDR3 is made up of 13 amino acids. Germline CDR1 is SGDLS and CDR2 is YYNGEE. V was clipped by 2 bases and J by 11 bases, with 14 bases between them. The CDR3 region is CASSVQSGDQQFF. CDR3 nucleotide sequence: TGTGCCAGCAGCGTCCAATCGGGAGATCAGCAGTTCTTC. The full variable domain, rest sourced from reference TRBV9 and TRBJ2-1, is DSGVTQTPKHLITATGQRVTLRCSPRSGDLSVYWYQQSLDQGLQFLIQYYNGEERAKGNILERFSAQQFPDLHSELNLSSLELGDSALYFCASSVQSGDQQFFGPGTRLTVL.

CDR3 coding DNA: TGCGCCAGCAGCCAAGATCCGAGTTCCTACAATGAGCAGTTCTTC. Translated: CASSQDPSSYNEQFF. The chain combines TRBV4-1 with TRBJ2-1; D ambiguous. Germline loops: CDR1 MGHRA, CDR2 YSYEKL. The CDR3 is 15 amino acids. V was shortened by 0 bases and J by 1 base, with 7 bases between the two germline ends.

V gene TRBV15 combines with J gene TRBJ2-7, with 14 bases that match TRBD2. The length of the CDR3 is 14 residues. After removal of 3 bases from V and 7 bases from J, the junction contained 2 bases not matched to a gene. Germline CDR1 and CDR2: LNHNV and YYDKDF (reference sequence). CDR3 region: CATSRTSGGGEQYF. CDR3 bases: TGTGCCACCAGCAGGACTAGCGGGGGGGGAGAGCAGTACTTC.

The genes are TRBV19 and TRBJ2-1, with TRBD1 identical over 11 bases. The CDR3 length is 13 residues. V shed 9 bases and J 6 bases; nucleotides not matched to a gene: 4. Germline V gene data show CDR1 as LNHDA and CDR2 as SQIVND (reference sequence). This chain's CDR3 is CASRDRGGNEQFF. CDR3 bases: TGTGCCAGCCGGGACAGGGGGGGCAATGAGCAGTTCTTC.

CDR3 coding DNA: TGTGCCAGCAGTAACCTGGGACAGGGGAATGAGCAGTTCTTC. Its protein product is CASSNLGQGNEQFF. V usage is TRBV6-5 and J usage is TRBJ2-1; 10 bases agree with TRBD1. Losses at the gene ends were 5 bases for V and 7 bases for J; bases not matched to a gene: 5. Germline V gene sequence: CDR1 MNHEY, CDR2 SVGAGI. CDR3 size: 14 residues.

The chain recombines TRBV13 with TRBJ1-2, with TRBD1 matching 7 bases. The CDR3 has 16 amino acids. Germline lookup yields CDR1 PRHDT and CDR2 FYEKMQ (reference sequence). V shed 4 bases, J shed 5 bases, and the junction held 13 bases outside the gene matches. The DNA of the CDR3 is TGTGCCAGCAGCTATACGGGGACAGAGAAAACGTATGGCTACACCTTC. As protein: CASSYTGTEKTYGYTF. Using reference TRBV13 and TRBJ1-2 for the parts outside the CDR3, the full variable domain is AAGVIQSPRHLIKEKRETATLKCYPIPRHDTVYWYQQGPGQDPQFLISFYEKMQSDKGSIPDRFSAQQFSDYHSELNMSSLELGDSALYFCASSYTGTEKTYGYTFGSGTRLTVV.

This clone was counted once. The rearrangement uses TRBV27 and TRBJ1-2, with 9 bases matching TRBD1. Germline CDR1 is MNHEY and CDR2 is SMNVEV (reference sequence). The CDR3 loop spans 13 amino acids. V shed 5 bases and J 7 bases; nucleotides not matched to a gene: 5. CDR3 region: CASSPGQGLGYTF. The CDR3 coding sequence is TGTGCCAGCAGTCCGGGACAGGGTCTTGGCTACACCTTC.

The gene calls are TRBV5-6 and TRBJ2-1, with D perhaps matching TRBD1 (5 bases). The length of the CDR3 is 16 residues. V lost 0 bases and J lost 8, with 18 bases in between. The germline V gene encodes CDR1 SGHDT and CDR2 YYEEEE. The CDR3 bases are TGTGCCAGCAGCTTGGGTGGGCAGGGTTTGGGCGATGAGCAGTTCTTC. Its translation: CASSLGGQGLGDEQFF. The full variable domain, in which reference TRBV5-6 and TRBJ2-1 provide the parts outside the CDR3, is DAGVTQSPTHLIKTRGQQVTLRCSPKSGHDTVSWYQQALGQGPQFIFQYYEEEERQRGNFPDRFSGHQFPNYSSELNVNALLLGDSALYLCASSLGGQGLGDEQFFGPGTRLTVL.

The rearrangement links TRBV6-1 to TRBJ1-1; D is unclear. Trimming shortened V by 4 bases and J by 8 bases, and 11 bases separated the two germline ends. Germline V CDR1 and CDR2: MNHNS, SASEGT. The CDR3 has 12 amino acids. The CDR3 is CASSVWGAEAFF. As DNA, the CDR3 is TGTGCCAGCAGTGTATGGGGAGCCGAAGCTTTCTTT.

The V gene is TRBV4-1, the J gene TRBJ2-3; 8 bases map to TRBD1. In germline, CDR1 is MGHRA, CDR2 YSYEKL. With V trimmed by 10 bases and J by 3 bases, 9 bases remained unmatched. This CDR3 has 14 residues. The CDR3 sequence is CATADRATTDTQYF. The CDR3 bases are TGCGCCACCGCGGACAGGGCTACAACAGATACGCAGTATTTT.

The V and J genes are TRBV6-1 and TRBJ1-3; 8 bases fit TRBD1. The ends lost 7 bases at V and 4 bases at J; junction bases unmatched: 6. Germline V gene lookup returns CDR1 MNHNS and CDR2 SASEGT. This CDR3 has 14 amino acids. CDR3 amino acids: CASTQGAYGNTIYF. The CDR3 DNA follows: TGTGCCAGCACCCAGGGGGCGTACGGAAACACCATATATTTT.

The rearrangement uses TRBV19 and TRBJ2-7; TRBD1 aligns across 8 bases. Losses at the gene ends were 1 base for V and 3 bases for J; bases not matched to a gene: 2. Germline CDR1 LNHDA, CDR2 SQIVND (reference sequence). There are 14 residues in the CDR3. The DNA of the CDR3 is TGTGCCAGTAGTATAGGGACAGGGCACTACGAGCAGTACTTC. The encoded protein is CASSIGTGHYEQYF. Together with reference TRBV19 and TRBJ2-7, the CDR3 gives the full variable domain: DGGITQSPKYLFRKEGQNVTLSCEQNLNHDAMYWYRQDPGQGLRLIYYSQIVNDFQKGDIAEGYSVSREKKESFPLTVTSAQKNPTAFYLCASSIGTGHYEQYFGPGTRLTVT.

The V gene is TRBV12-5, the J gene TRBJ1-2; no clear D gene. The germline CDR1 and CDR2 sequences are LGHNT and FRNRAP. The CDR3 runs to 11 residues. V was pared by 5 bases and J by 3 bases, with 4 bases between. Written as DNA, the CDR3 is TGTGCTAGTGGTCGGGACTATGGCTACACCTTC. Its translation: CASGRDYGYTF.

The chain uses TRBV6-1 and TRBJ1-4; 8 bases line up with TRBD1. The CDR3 consists of 14 residues. CDR1 MNHNS and CDR2 SASEGT come from the germline V gene. J lost 5 bases, V lost 6 bases, and 5 bases had no gene match. CDR3: CASRMGQANEKLFF. In nucleotides, the CDR3 is TGTGCCAGCAGGATGGGACAGGCAAATGAAAAACTGTTTTTT.

The J gene is TRBJ1-2, the V gene TRBV5-4; 9 nucleotides match TRBD1. The CDR3 spans 13 residues. The germline V gene encodes CDR1 SGHNT and CDR2 YYREEE (reference sequence). V was clipped by 4 bases and J by 7 bases; unmatched bases: 5. CDR3 residues: CASSTGTGIGYTF. CDR3 nucleotide sequence: TGTGCCAGCAGCACCGGGACAGGGATTGGCTACACCTTC.

The chain uses TRBV13 and TRBJ2-2; 7 bases are a match to TRBD1. The CDR3 is made up of 16 amino acids. Germline assignment: CDR1 PRHDT and CDR2 FYEKMQ (reference sequence). The ends lost 5 bases at V and 1 base at J; junction bases unmatched: 7. The CDR3 nucleotides are TGTGCCAGCAGCGCCCGGGACAGTAAGAACACCGGGGAGCTGTTTTTT. Protein product: CASSARDSKNTGELFF.

The V call is TRBV5-8, the J call TRBJ2-7; tentatively, D is TRBD1 (6 bases). Trimming stripped 3 bases from V and 3 bases from J, with 13 bases between. There are 14 residues in the CDR3. Germline V CDR1 and CDR2: SGHTS, YDEGEE. CDR3 sequence reads: CASSSRQDLYEQYF. The CDR3 nucleotides are TGTGCCAGCAGCTCCAGACAGGACCTCTACGAGCAGTACTTC. The variable domain in full, completed from reference TRBV5-8 and TRBJ2-7, reads EAGVTQSPTHLIKTRGQQATLRCSPISGHTSVYWYQQALGLGLQFLLWYDEGEERNRGNFPPRFSGRQFPNYSSELNVNALELEDSALYLCASSSRQDLYEQYFGPGTRLTVT.

The CDR3 is CASSQVPRGGGADTQYF. CDR3 DNA: TGTGCCAGCAGCCAAGTCCCCCGGGGGGGAGGGGCAGATACGCAGTATTTT. The chain joins TRBV4-2 to TRBJ2-3; 8 bases match TRBD2. CDR1 is LGHNA and CDR2 is YNFKEQ in the germline V gene. V gave up 1 base and J gave up 4 bases; unmatched junction bases: 10. The CDR3 has 17 residues.

The CDR3 loop reads CASSLGTGESTTF. The CDR3 DNA follows: TGTGCCAGCAGCTTAGGGACAGGGGAAAGTACCACCTTC. This chain connects TRBV7-2 to TRBJ1-2, with 9 bases matching TRBD1. CDR3 size: 13 residues. Germline assignment: CDR1 SGHTA and CDR2 FQGNSA. V lost 1 base, J lost 13 bases, and 7 bases stayed unmatched.

This chain connects TRBV9 to TRBJ2-5; D call uncertain. From germline, CDR1 is SGDLS and CDR2 YYNGEE. This CDR3 region has 11 residues. Trimming removed 4 bases from V and 10 bases from J, with 11 bases in between. The CDR3, as DNA: TGTGCCAGCAGCCCAAGAGAGGTCCAGTACTTC. Translation: CASSPREVQYF.